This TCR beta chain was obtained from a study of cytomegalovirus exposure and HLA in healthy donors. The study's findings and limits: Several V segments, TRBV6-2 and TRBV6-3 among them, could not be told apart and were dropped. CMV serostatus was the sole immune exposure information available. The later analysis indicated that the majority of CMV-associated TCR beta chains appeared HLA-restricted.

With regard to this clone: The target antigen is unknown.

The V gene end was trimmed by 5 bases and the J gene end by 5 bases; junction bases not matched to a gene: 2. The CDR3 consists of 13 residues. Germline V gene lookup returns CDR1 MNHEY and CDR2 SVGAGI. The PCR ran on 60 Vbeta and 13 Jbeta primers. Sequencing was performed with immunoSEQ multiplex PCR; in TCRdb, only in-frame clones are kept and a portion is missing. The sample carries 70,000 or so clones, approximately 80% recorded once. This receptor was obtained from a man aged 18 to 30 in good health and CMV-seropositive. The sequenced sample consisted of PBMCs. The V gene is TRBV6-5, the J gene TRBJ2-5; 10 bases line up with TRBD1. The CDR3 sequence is CASSKDRGETQYF. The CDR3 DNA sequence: TGTGCCAGCAGTAAGGACAGGGGGGAGACCCAGTACTTC.